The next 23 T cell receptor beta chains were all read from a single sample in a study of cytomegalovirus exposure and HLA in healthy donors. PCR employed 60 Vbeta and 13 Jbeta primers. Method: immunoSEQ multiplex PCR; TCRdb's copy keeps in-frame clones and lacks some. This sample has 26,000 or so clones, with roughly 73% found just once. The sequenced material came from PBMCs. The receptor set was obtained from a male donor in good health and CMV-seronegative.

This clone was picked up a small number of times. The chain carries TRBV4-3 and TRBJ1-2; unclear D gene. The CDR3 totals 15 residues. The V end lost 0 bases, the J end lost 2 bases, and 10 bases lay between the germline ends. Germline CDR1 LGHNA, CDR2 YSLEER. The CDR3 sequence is CASSQELSLNYGYTF. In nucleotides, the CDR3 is TGCGCCAGCAGCCAAGAACTTTCGCTAAACTATGGCTACACCTTC.

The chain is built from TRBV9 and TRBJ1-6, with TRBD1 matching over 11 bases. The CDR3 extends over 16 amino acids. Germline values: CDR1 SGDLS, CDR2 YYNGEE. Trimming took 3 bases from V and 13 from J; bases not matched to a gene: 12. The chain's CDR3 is CASSAGTGGILGPLHF. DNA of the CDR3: TGTGCCAGCAGCGCCGGGACAGGGGGAATTCTGGGTCCCCTCCACTTT. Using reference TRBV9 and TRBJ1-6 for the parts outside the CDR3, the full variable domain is DSGVTQTPKHLITATGQRVTLRCSPRSGDLSVYWYQQSLDQGLQFLIQYYNGEERAKGNILERFSAQQFPDLHSELNLSSLELGDSALYFCASSAGTGGILGPLHFGNGTRLTVT.

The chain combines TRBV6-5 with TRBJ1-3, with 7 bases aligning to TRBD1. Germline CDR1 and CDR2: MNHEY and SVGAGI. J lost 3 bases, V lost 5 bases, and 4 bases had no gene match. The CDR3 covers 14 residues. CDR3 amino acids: CASSPRQGGNTIYF. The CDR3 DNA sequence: TGTGCCAGCAGTCCCCGACAGGGTGGAAACACCATATATTTT.

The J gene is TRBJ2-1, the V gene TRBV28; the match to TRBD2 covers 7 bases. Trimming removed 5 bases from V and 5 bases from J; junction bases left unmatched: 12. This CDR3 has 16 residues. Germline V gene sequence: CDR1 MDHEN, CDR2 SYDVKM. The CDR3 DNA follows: TGTGCCAGCAGTACCCGGCGGGGGTTAAGGAACAATGAGCAGTTCTTC. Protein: CASSTRRGLRNNEQFF.

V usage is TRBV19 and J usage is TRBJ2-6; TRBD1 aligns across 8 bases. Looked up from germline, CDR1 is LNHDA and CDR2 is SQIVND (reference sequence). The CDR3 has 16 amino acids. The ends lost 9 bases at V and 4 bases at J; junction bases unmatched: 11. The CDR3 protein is CASSQTGAPGANVLTF. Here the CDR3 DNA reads TGTGCCAGCTCTCAGACAGGGGCTCCCGGGGCCAACGTCCTGACTTTC.

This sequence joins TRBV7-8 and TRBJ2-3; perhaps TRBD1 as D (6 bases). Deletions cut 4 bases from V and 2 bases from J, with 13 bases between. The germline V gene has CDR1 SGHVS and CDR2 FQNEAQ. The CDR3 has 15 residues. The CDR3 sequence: CASSSNRDTTDTQYF. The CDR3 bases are TGTGCCAGCAGCTCGAACCGGGACACCACAGATACGCAGTATTTT. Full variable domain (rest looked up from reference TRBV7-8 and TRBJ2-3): GAGVSQSPRYKVAKRGQDVALRCDPISGHVSLFWYQQALGQGPEFLTYFQNEAQLDKSGLPSDRFFAERPEGSVSTLKIQRTQQEDSAVYLCASSSNRDTTDTQYFGPGTRLTVL.

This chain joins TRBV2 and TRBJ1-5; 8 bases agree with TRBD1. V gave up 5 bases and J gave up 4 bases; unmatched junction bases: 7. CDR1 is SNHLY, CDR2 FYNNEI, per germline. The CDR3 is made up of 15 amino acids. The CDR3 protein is CASSRGGQDNQPQHF. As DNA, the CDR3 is TGTGCCAGCAGTCGAGGGGGACAGGATAATCAGCCCCAGCATTTT. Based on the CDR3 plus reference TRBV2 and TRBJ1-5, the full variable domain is EPEVTQTPSHQVTQMGQEVILRCVPISNHLYFYWYRQILGQKVEFLVSFYNNEISEKSEIFDDQFSVERPDGSNFTLKIRSTKLEDSAMYFCASSRGGQDNQPQHFGDGTRLSIL.

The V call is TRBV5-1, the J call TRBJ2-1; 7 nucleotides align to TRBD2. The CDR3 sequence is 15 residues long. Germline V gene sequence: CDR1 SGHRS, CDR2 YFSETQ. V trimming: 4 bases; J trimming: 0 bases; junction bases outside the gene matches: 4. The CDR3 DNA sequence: TGCGCCAGCAGCCCCGGGGGGAGCTCCTACAATGAGCAGTTCTTC. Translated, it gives CASSPGGSSYNEQFF.

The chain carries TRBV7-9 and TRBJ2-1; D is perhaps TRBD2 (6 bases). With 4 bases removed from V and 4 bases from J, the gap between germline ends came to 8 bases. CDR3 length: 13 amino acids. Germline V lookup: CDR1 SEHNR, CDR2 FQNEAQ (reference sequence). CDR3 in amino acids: CASSSGTYNEQFF. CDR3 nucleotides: TGTGCCAGCAGCTCAGGGACTTACAATGAGCAGTTCTTC. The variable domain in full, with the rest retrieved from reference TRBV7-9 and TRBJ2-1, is DTGVSQNPRHKITKRGQNVTFRCDPISEHNRLYWYRQTLGQGPEFLTYFQNEAQLEKSRLLSDRFSAERPKGSFSTLEIQRTEQGDSAMYLCASSSGTYNEQFFGPGTRLTVL.

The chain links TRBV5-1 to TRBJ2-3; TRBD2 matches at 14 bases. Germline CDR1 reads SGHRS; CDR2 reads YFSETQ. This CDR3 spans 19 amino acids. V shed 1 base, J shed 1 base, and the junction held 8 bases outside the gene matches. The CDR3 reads CASSLQTSGGASGTDTQYF. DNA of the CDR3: TGCGCCAGCAGCTTGCAGACTAGCGGGGGGGCGTCTGGCACAGATACGCAGTATTTT.

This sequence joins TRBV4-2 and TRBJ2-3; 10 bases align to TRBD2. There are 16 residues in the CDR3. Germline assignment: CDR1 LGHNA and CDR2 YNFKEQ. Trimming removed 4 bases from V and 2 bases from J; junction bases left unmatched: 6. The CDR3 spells CASSPASGGLTDTQYF. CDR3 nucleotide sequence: TGTGCCAGCAGCCCTGCTAGCGGGGGCCTCACAGATACGCAGTATTTT.

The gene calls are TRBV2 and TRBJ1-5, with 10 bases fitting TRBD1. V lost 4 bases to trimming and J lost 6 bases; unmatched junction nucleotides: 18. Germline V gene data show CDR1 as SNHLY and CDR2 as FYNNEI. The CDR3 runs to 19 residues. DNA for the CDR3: TGTGCCAGCAGTGCCCAAGGACAGGGGGTCCTCTCTCTATCTCAGCCCCAGCATTTT. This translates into CASSAQGQGVLSLSQPQHF.

In nucleotides, the CDR3 is TGTGCCTGGAGGACAGGGTATTCACCCCTCCACTTT. Amino acid sequence: CAWRTGYSPLHF. The chain is built from TRBV30 and TRBJ1-6; 7 bases match TRBD1. The V segment lost 3 bases and the J segment 8 bases; nucleotides outside the gene matches: 1. CDR1 is GTSNPN, CDR2 SVGIG, per germline (reference sequence). This CDR3 has 12 amino acids.

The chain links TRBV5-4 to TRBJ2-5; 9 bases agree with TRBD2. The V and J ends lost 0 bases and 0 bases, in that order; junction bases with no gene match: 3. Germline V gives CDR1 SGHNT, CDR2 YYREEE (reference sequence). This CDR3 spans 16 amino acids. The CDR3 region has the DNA TGTGCCAGCAGCTTGGGGAGCGGGGGGTACCAAGAGACCCAGTACTTC. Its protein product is CASSLGSGGYQETQYF.

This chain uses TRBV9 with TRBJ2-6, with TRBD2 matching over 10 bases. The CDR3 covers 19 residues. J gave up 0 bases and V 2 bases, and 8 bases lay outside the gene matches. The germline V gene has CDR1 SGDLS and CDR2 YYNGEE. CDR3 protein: CASSVSGGPQDSGANVLTF. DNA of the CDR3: TGTGCCAGCAGCGTTAGCGGGGGGCCCCAAGACTCTGGGGCCAACGTCCTGACTTTC.

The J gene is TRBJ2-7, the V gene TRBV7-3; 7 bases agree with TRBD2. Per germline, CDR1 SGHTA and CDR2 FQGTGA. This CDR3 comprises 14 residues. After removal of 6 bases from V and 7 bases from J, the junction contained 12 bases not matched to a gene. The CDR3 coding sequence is TGTGCCAGCAGTCCAATAGCGGGCAAGGGGGAGCAGTACTTC. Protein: CASSPIAGKGEQYF.

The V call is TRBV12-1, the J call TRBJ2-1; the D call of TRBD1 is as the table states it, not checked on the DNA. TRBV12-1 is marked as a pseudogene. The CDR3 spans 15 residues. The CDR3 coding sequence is TGTGCCAGCAGTTCCCCTCGACAGGGAGACAATGAGCAGTTCTTC. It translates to CASSSPRQGDNEQFF.

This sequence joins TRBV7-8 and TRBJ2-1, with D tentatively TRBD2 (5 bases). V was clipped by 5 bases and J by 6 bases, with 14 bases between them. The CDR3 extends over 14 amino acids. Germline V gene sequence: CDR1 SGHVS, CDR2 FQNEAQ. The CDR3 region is CASSAGISGNEQFF. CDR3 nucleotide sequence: TGTGCCAGCAGCGCCGGGATATCCGGCAATGAGCAGTTCTTC. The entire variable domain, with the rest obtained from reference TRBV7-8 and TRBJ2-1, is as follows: GAGVSQSPRYKVAKRGQDVALRCDPISGHVSLFWYQQALGQGPEFLTYFQNEAQLDKSGLPSDRFFAERPEGSVSTLKIQRTQQEDSAVYLCASSAGISGNEQFFGPGTRLTVL.

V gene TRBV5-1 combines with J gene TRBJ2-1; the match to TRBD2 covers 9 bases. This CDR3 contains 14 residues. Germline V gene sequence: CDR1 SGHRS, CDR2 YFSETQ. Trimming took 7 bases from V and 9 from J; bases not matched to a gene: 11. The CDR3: CASSAGGPEGEQFF. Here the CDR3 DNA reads TGCGCCAGCTCGGCGGGAGGGCCAGAGGGTGAGCAGTTCTTC.

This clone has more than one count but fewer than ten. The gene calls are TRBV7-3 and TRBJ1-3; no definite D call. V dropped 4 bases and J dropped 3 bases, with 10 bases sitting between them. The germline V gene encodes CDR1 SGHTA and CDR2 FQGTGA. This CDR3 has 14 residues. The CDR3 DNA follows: TGTGCCAGCAGCTCCGGGTCAGATGGAAACACCATATATTTT. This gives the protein CASSSGSDGNTIYF.

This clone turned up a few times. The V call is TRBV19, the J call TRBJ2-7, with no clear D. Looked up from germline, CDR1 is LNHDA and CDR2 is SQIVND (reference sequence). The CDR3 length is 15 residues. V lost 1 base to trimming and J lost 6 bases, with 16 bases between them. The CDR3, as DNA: TGTGCCAGTAGTATAGGTGGCACCATCCCCACCGAGCAGTACTTC. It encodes CASSIGGTIPTEQYF.

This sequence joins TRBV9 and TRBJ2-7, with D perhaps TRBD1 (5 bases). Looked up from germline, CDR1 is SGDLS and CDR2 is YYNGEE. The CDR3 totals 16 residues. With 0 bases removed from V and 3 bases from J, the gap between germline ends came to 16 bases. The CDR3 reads CASSVAPRSQVYEQYF. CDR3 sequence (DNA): TGTGCCAGCAGCGTAGCGCCGAGGTCACAGGTCTACGAGCAGTACTTC.

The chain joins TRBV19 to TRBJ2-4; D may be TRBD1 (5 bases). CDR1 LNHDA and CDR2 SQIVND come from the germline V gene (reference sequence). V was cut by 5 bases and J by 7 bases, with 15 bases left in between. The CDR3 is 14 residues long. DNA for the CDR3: TGTGCCAGTAGTGGGATTTCAGGGCCCAACATTCAGTACTTC. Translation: CASSGISGPNIQYF. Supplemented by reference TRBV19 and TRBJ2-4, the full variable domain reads DGGITQSPKYLFRKEGQNVTLSCEQNLNHDAMYWYRQDPGQGLRLIYYSQIVNDFQKGDIAEGYSVSREKKESFPLTVTSAQKNPTAFYLCASSGISGPNIQYFGAGTRLSVL.